This is a list of T cell receptor beta chains from one sample in a study of neurological immune-mediated disorders. Each CDR3 protein is one row after TCRdb ran MiXCR on the 5' RACE reads. Seen here are fewer than 60,000 distinct CDR3 sequences, 10% observed once, and the top ten hold roughly 5%. The sequenced sample was PBMCs. These receptors were taken from a man in his 70s with HTLV-1-associated myelopathy (HAM/TSP). CDR3s include the opening cysteine and the closing phenylalanine or tryptophan. The D gene is left open where the match is weak. Clone sizes are given selectively: once, few, many, or a class where the clone is expanded.

NA | NA | TRBJ2-1 | TRBV6-5 | CASSYFGPSQQFF | TGTGCCAGCAGTTACTTTGGACCGAGCCAGCAGTTCTTC
TRBD2 | many | TRBJ2-2 | TRBV6-5 | CASSFKTGLATGELFF | TGTGCCAGCAGTTTCAAGACGGGACTAGCAACCGGGGAGCTGTTTTTT
NA | many | TRBJ1-1 | TRBV10-3 | CAISESGDEAFF | TGTGCCATCAGTGAGTCGGGAGATGAAGCTTTCTTT
TRBD2 | many | TRBJ2-5 | TRBV12-5 | CATSRTSGGSQETQYF | TGTGCCACCTCCCGAACTAGCGGGGGGAGCCAAGAGACCCAGTACTTC
NA | NA | TRBJ1-4 | TRBV6-5 | CASSYGTELFF | TGTGCCAGCAGTTATGGTACAGAACTGTTTTTT
NA | many | TRBJ1-5 | TRBV28 | CASRIIGNQPQHF | TGTGCCAGCAGGATAATTGGGAATCAGCCCCAGCATTTT
NA | few | TRBJ2-1 | TRBV6-2/TRBV6-3 | CASSYTLGREGSYNEQFF | TGTGCCAGCAGTTATACCCTAGGGCGGGAAGGCTCCTACAATGAGCAGTTCTTC
NA | many | TRBJ2-7 | TRBV20-1 | CSARTDVTWVDEQYF | TGCAGTGCTAGAACAGATGTTACGTGGGTGGACGAGCAGTACTTC
NA | many | TRBJ1-2 | TRBV5-4 | CASSFSSLRGYTF | TGTGCCAGCAGCTTCTCCTCTCTGAGGGGCTACACCTTC
NA | many | TRBJ1-5 | TRBV5-1 | CASSRLGGSQPQHF | TGCGCCAGCAGCCGGTTAGGGGGTAGCCAGCCCCAGCATTTT
NA | NA | TRBJ2-2 | TRBV10-3 | CATNLAVNTGELFF | TGTGCCACAAACTTAGCGGTGAACACCGGGGAGCTGTTTTTT
NA | many | TRBJ2-3 | TRBV28 | CASSLRVVGTDTQYF | TGTGCCAGCAGTTTACGGGTAGTTGGCACAGATACGCAGTATTTT
TRBD1 | many | TRBJ2-6 | TRBV6-4 | CASSGQDGANVLTF | TGTGCCAGCAGCGGACAGGACGGGGCCAACGTCCTGACTTTC
NA | many | TRBJ2-7 | TRBV28 | CASRRGVFTYEQYF | TGTGCCAGCAGAAGGGGGGTCTTCACCTACGAGCAGTACTTC
NA | many | TRBJ2-6 | TRBV6-5 | CASSYSLGRGRSGANVLTF | TGTGCCAGCAGTTACTCGTTGGGCAGGGGAAGGTCTGGGGCCAACGTCCTGACTTTC
NA | many | TRBJ2-3 | TRBV25-1 | CASIEDGAGTQYF | TGTGCCAGCATCGAAGACGGCGCGGGCACGCAGTATTTT
NA | many | TRBJ1-4 | TRBV7-2 | CASSLVTSEKLFF | TGTGCCAGCAGCTTAGTGACCTCCGAAAAACTGTTTTTT
TRBD2 | NA | TRBJ2-1 | TRBV6-5 | CASSYSTSGRGRNEQFF | TGTGCCAGCAGTTACTCGACTAGCGGGAGGGGTCGCAATGAGCAGTTCTTC
NA | many | TRBJ1-1 | TRBV18 | CASSPYPRNTEAFF | TGTGCCAGCTCACCATACCCTCGGAACACTGAAGCTTTCTTT
NA | many | TRBJ1-1 | TRBV5-1 | CASSLGSKNTEAFF | TGCGCCAGCAGCTTGGGATCCAAGAACACTGAAGCTTTCTTT
NA | many | TRBJ2-1 | TRBV20-1 | CSARGQIFNEQFF | TGCAGTGCTAGAGGCCAGATTTTCAATGAGCAGTTCTTC
TRBD1 | many | TRBJ2-7 | TRBV12-3/TRBV12-4 | CASSLRTGQGIGEQYF | TGTGCCAGCAGTTTACGGACAGGACAGGGGATCGGCGAGCAGTACTTC
NA | NA | TRBJ1-5 | TRBV20-1 | CSDSQRVSNQSQHF | TGCAGTGATAGCCAGAGGGTAAGCAATCAGTCCCAGCATTTT
NA | many | TRBJ2-5 | TRBV7-2 | CASIQGETQYF | TGTGCCAGCATTCAGGGAGAGACCCAGTACTTC
NA | many | TRBJ2-3 | TRBV7-2 | CASSLLGDTQYF | TGTGCCAGCAGCTTATTGGGAGATACGCAGTATTTT
TRBD2 | many | TRBJ2-7 | TRBV5-1 | CASSLGKREGLNSYEQYF | TGCGCCAGCAGCTTGGGGAAGCGGGAGGGGTTAAACTCCTACGAGCAGTACTTC